Following are 25 T cell receptor beta chains from one sample sequenced in a study of cytomegalovirus exposure and HLA in healthy donors. Primers for the PCR totalled 60 Vbeta and 13 Jbeta. Assay: immunoSEQ multiplex PCR; the TCRdb copy retains only in-frame clones and omits some. This sample has tens of thousands of clones, with 55% to 75% found just once. The sequenced material came from PBMCs. All receptors derive from a woman between 40 and 55 years old in good health and CMV-seropositive.

This clone appeared a single time. V and J are TRBV4-2 and TRBJ2-2, with a tentative D call TRBD1 (5 bases). Looked up from germline, CDR1 is LGHNA and CDR2 is YNFKEQ. This CDR3 is 14 amino acids long. V gave up 0 bases and J gave up 5 bases, with 7 bases separating them. CDR3 sequence: CASSQEQGTGELFF. Written as DNA, the CDR3 is TGTGCCAGCAGCCAAGAGCAGGGTACCGGGGAGCTGTTTTTT.

The table lists this clone with a count of one. J is TRBJ1-1 and V is TRBV6-5; possible D gene TRBD1, 5 bases. Trimming took off 4 bases at V and 5 bases at J, with 8 bases between the two ends. Germline CDR1 is MNHEY and CDR2 is SVGAGI. CDR3 size: 12 residues. Here the CDR3 reads CASSSGSTEAFF. For the CDR3, the DNA is TGTGCCAGCAGTTCAGGGTCAACTGAAGCTTTCTTT.

The chain uses TRBV19 and TRBJ1-6; TRBD1 matches 9 bases. The CDR3 is 15 residues long. From germline, CDR1 is LNHDA and CDR2 SQIVND (reference sequence). With 5 bases clipped from V and 7 bases from J, the junction kept 6 bases outside the gene matches. CDR3 sequence reads: CASSLTGGSNSPLHF. Here the CDR3 DNA reads TGTGCCAGTAGTCTCACAGGGGGCAGCAATTCACCCCTCCACTTT.

The rearrangement joins TRBV19 to TRBJ2-4; TRBD1 agrees at 7 bases. The germline gives CDR1 LNHDA, CDR2 SQIVND (reference sequence). The CDR3 sequence is 15 residues long. The V segment lost 2 bases and the J segment 5 bases; nucleotides outside the gene matches: 6. CDR3 residues: CASSIPGQAENIQYF. CDR3 DNA sequence: TGTGCCAGTAGTATACCTGGACAGGCTGAAAACATTCAGTACTTC.

A few counts support this clone. The chain recombines TRBV5-1 with TRBJ2-3; 7 positions agree with TRBD1. Germline V gene lookup returns CDR1 SGHRS and CDR2 YFSETQ. V lost 6 bases to trimming and J lost 1 base; unmatched junction nucleotides: 5. The CDR3 consists of 14 residues. CDR3: CASNQGDRTDTQYF. CDR3 nucleotide sequence: TGCGCCAGCAACCAGGGGGACCGCACAGATACGCAGTATTTT.

The genes are TRBV30 and TRBJ2-2; 7 nucleotides align to TRBD1. Germline CDR1 is GTSNPN and CDR2 is SVGIG (reference sequence). The CDR3 length is 15 residues. The CDR3 DNA reads as TGTGCTAAGTCATCGGACAGGTTATTTACCGGGGAGCTGTTTTTT. Amino acid sequence: CAKSSDRLFTGELFF.

In its sample, this clone was seen a few times. The V call is TRBV5-1, the J call TRBJ2-7, with D possibly matching TRBD1 (5 bases). The CDR3 has 14 residues. The V end lost 0 bases, the J end lost 5 bases, and 12 bases lay between the germline ends. CDR1 and CDR2 from the germline V gene are SGHRS and YFSETQ. In nucleotides, the CDR3 is TGCGCCAGCAGCTTGGGACAGAATAGTAACGAGCAGTACTTC. Translated: CASSLGQNSNEQYF.

This rearrangement joins TRBV2 to TRBJ1-2, with 10 bases identical to TRBD1. CDR1 is SNHLY and CDR2 is FYNNEI in the germline V gene. J was trimmed by 4 bases and V by 6 bases; bases with no gene match: 11. The CDR3 length is 16 residues. CDR3 loop: CASSYPGQGDFYGYTF. CDR3 coding DNA: TGTGCCAGCAGCTACCCCGGACAGGGGGATTTCTATGGCTACACCTTC.

This clone was observed a single time. V gene TRBV5-1 combines with J gene TRBJ1-2; D is unresolved. Germline loops: CDR1 SGHRS, CDR2 YFSETQ. V lost 0 bases, J lost 8 bases, and 11 bases lay in between. CDR3 length: 13 amino acids. The CDR3 sequence: CASSLDRVTGYTF. For the CDR3, the DNA is TGCGCCAGCAGCTTGGATCGGGTTACGGGCTACACCTTC.

The rearrangement links TRBV15 to TRBJ1-2; D is uncertain. The CDR3 covers 15 residues. Trimming pared 1 base from V and 7 bases from J, leaving 16 bases between. CDR1 and CDR2 (germline): LNHNV, YYDKDF (reference sequence). In nucleotides, the CDR3 is TGTGCCACCAGCAGAGGGATTGGCGGAGTAGGTGGCTACACCTTC. Protein product: CATSRGIGGVGGYTF.

Only a few counts were recorded for this clone. Written as DNA, the CDR3 is TGCAGCGTTCTCGACAGGGGGGTTTCACCCCTCCACTTT. This sequence encodes CSVLDRGVSPLHF. V gene TRBV29-1 combines with J gene TRBJ1-6; 9 positions match TRBD1. From germline, CDR1 is SQVTM and CDR2 ANQGSEA. The CDR3 sequence is 13 residues long. The trim removed 5 bases at V and 9 bases at J, leaving 5 bases unmatched.

This clone was seen only a few times. The chain joins TRBV2 to TRBJ2-1; 12 nucleotides agree with TRBD2. The germline V gene encodes CDR1 SNHLY and CDR2 FYNNEI. The length of the CDR3 is 16 residues. Unmatched junction bases numbered 11, after V lost 7 bases and J lost 7 bases. CDR3 coding DNA: TGTGCCAGCACGAGGACTAGCGGGGCTGGTGGGAATGAGCAGTTCTTC. It yields the protein CASTRTSGAGGNEQFF.

This clone is a singleton in its sample. The CDR3 reads CASRLGRGRVENTEAFF. CDR3 coding DNA: TGTGCCAGCAGGCTTGGTAGGGGGCGTGTAGAGAACACTGAAGCTTTCTTT. The chain couples TRBV7-9 to TRBJ1-1; 7 bases match TRBD1. V was clipped by 6 bases and J by 1 base; unmatched bases: 14. From germline, CDR1 is SEHNR and CDR2 FQNEAQ (reference sequence). This CDR3 is built from 17 residues. Variable domain in full (rest from reference TRBV7-9 and TRBJ1-1): DTGVSQNPRHKITKRGQNVTFRCDPISEHNRLYWYRQTLGQGPEFLTYFQNEAQLEKSRLLSDRFSAERPKGSFSTLEIQRTEQGDSAMYLCASRLGRGRVENTEAFFGQGTRLTVV.

The CDR3 bases are TGTGCCAGTAGTATTCCCGGGACAGCCACTCAGCAGTACTTC. Protein product: CASSIPGTATQQYF. The rearrangement joins TRBV19 to TRBJ2-7; TRBD1 matches 7 bases. J lost 8 bases, V lost 3 bases, and 10 bases had no gene match. The CDR3 is 14 residues long. CDR1 LNHDA and CDR2 SQIVND come from the germline V gene (reference sequence).

V and J are TRBV5-6 and TRBJ1-3; D is possibly TRBD1 (5 bases). This CDR3 comprises 14 residues. Trimming stripped 3 bases from V and 4 bases from J, with 11 bases between. The germline gives CDR1 SGHDT, CDR2 YYEEEE. CDR3 sequence reads: CASSYDRAGNTIYF. CDR3 DNA: TGTGCCAGCAGCTACGACAGAGCAGGAAACACCATATATTTT.

The chain combines TRBV5-6 with TRBJ2-7; possibly TRBD2 for D (5 bases). Germline V lookup: CDR1 SGHDT, CDR2 YYEEEE. The CDR3 runs to 14 residues. Trimming pared 0 bases from V and 7 bases from J, leaving 14 bases between. The CDR3 here is CASSLAAGVNEQYF. In nucleotides, the CDR3 is TGTGCCAGCAGCTTGGCGGCCGGGGTAAATGAGCAGTACTTC. The full variable domain, completed using reference TRBV5-6 and TRBJ2-7, is DAGVTQSPTHLIKTRGQQVTLRCSPKSGHDTVSWYQQALGQGPQFIFQYYEEEERQRGNFPDRFSGHQFPNYSSELNVNALLLGDSALYLCASSLAAGVNEQYFGPGTRLTVT.

The CDR3 DNA reads as TGTGCCAGCAGTGAATCGGTGAACAGAGAGACCCAGTACTTC. This codes for CASSESVNRETQYF. The genes are TRBV2 and TRBJ2-5; D remains ambiguous. Trimming removed 2 bases from V and 4 bases from J, with 11 bases in between. Germline V gives CDR1 SNHLY, CDR2 FYNNEI. The CDR3 extends over 14 amino acids.

The V and J genes are TRBV25-1 and TRBJ2-3; tentatively, D is TRBD2 (6 bases). The length of the CDR3 is 18 residues. V lost 2 bases, J lost 3 bases, and 21 bases lay in between. Germline CDR1 and CDR2: MGHDK and SYGVNS. CDR3 sequence (DNA): TGTGCCAGCAGTGAAGGGTGGGAGGCGGGGCTAAGGACAGATACGCAGTATTTT. Amino acids: CASSEGWEAGLRTDTQYF.

This clone was observed once. The chain uses TRBV11-2 and TRBJ1-1, with D possibly matching TRBD1 (6 bases). The CDR3 contains 12 residues. CDR1 is SGHAT and CDR2 is FQNNGV in the germline V gene. V lost 5 bases, J lost 8 bases, and 12 bases lay in between. This CDR3 reads CASSLAGAEAFF. In DNA form, the CDR3 reads TGTGCCAGCAGCCTCGCAGGGGCGGAAGCTTTCTTT.

The rearrangement uses TRBV5-8 and TRBJ1-2, with 9 bases identical to TRBD1. V lost 4 bases to trimming and J lost 8 bases; unmatched junction nucleotides: 9. The CDR3 sequence is 14 residues long. Germline CDR1 and CDR2: SGHTS and YDEGEE. The CDR3 reads CASSRGQGKKGYTF. The CDR3 DNA reads as TGTGCCAGCAGCCGTGGACAGGGGAAGAAAGGCTACACCTTC.

The rearrangement joins TRBV9 to TRBJ2-2; a possible D gene is TRBD2 (6 bases). V was pared by 0 bases and J by 4 bases, with 10 bases between. CDR1 is SGDLS, CDR2 YYNGEE, per germline. The CDR3 covers 15 residues. CDR3 sequence (DNA): TGTGCCAGCAGCGTAGTGGGGGGTATCACCGGGGAGCTGTTTTTT. Its translation: CASSVVGGITGELFF.

The chain carries TRBV5-4 and TRBJ1-2, with D possibly matching TRBD1 (6 bases). Germline values: CDR1 SGHNT, CDR2 YYREEE (reference sequence). The germline V and J ends were trimmed by 4 bases and 0 bases, with 16 bases remaining between them. The CDR3 loop spans 16 amino acids. As DNA, the CDR3 is TGTGCCAGCAGCCAAACGGGGGGACAAGCTAACTATGGCTACACCTTC. This sequence encodes CASSQTGGQANYGYTF.

V usage is TRBV18 and J usage is TRBJ1-2; D is ambiguous. Trimming pared 5 bases from V and 7 bases from J, leaving 20 bases between. The germline V gene encodes CDR1 KGHSH and CDR2 LQKENI. The CDR3 extends over 15 amino acids. This CDR3 is CASSTTILGDRGYTF. The CDR3 nucleotides read TGTGCCAGCTCAACTACTATTCTCGGGGATCGTGGCTACACCTTC.

With respect to this clone: This sample includes further DNA sequences coding for the same CDR3. The chain combines TRBV6-1 with TRBJ2-5; possible D gene TRBD1, 6 bases. The CDR3 contains 14 residues. Per germline, CDR1 MNHNS and CDR2 SASEGT. Trimming shortened V by 3 bases and J by 5 bases, and 13 bases separated the two germline ends. Written as DNA, the CDR3 is TGTGCCAGCAGTGAGGGGACACCCTTGGAGACCCAGTACTTC. Residues: CASSEGTPLETQYF.

J is TRBJ2-7 and V is TRBV6-1, with 7 bases lining up with TRBD2. Germline CDR1 is MNHNS and CDR2 is SASEGT. The CDR3 contains 15 residues. V lost 6 bases and J lost 5; bases outside the gene matches: 13. Here the CDR3 reads CASRKGWGGENEQYF. Here the CDR3 DNA reads TGTGCCAGCAGGAAGGGGTGGGGGGGGGAGAACGAGCAGTACTTC.